The clone carrying this TCR beta chain came up a few times. As yet, its antigen is unknown. The data stem from a study of vaccination and CD4 T cells after COVID-19. About the research overall: Each control culture was treated with a CEFX pool, an HIV-1 Nef pool, or no peptide.

Regarding the study as a whole: Median SARS-CoV-2-reactive clonotype numbers rose nonsignificantly, about 21 to 38.

The CDR3 runs 15 residues. J lost 4 bases, V lost 5 bases, and 8 bases had no gene match. CDR1 is SEHNR, CDR2 FQNEAQ, per germline (reference sequence). The treatment is: approximately nine-day PBMC culture with coronavirus spike peptide pools or control peptides (ViraFEST assay). Unexposed donor CD4+ T cells predated the COVID-19 pandemic, collected 2011-2018. Sequence data for DNA of cultured CD4+ T cells were generated by the Oncomine TCR Beta short-read assay. TCRdb re-called the PCR reads with MiXCR, one entry per CDR3 protein. There are about 9,700 distinct CDR3 sequences in the sample; approximately 62% occur only once, and roughly 23% lies in the top ten.

Source material: CD4+ T cells from blood, cultured in vitro. The rearrangement uses TRBV7-9 and TRBJ1-3; 7 nucleotides agree with TRBD1. This clonotype was obtained from a human donor in good health. As DNA, the CDR3 is TGTGCCAGCAGCACCTGGGGGACAGTAGGAAACACCATATATTTT. This translates into CASSTWGTVGNTIYF.